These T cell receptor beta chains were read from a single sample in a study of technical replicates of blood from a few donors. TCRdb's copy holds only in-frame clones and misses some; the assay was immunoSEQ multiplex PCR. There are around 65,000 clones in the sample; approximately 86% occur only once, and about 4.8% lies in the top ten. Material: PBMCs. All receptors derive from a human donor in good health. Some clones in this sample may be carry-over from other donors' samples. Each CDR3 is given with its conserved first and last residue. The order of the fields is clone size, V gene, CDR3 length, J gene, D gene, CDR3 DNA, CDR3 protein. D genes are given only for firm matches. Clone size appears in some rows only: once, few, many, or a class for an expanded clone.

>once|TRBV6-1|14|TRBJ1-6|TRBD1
TGTGCCAGCAGCGCCGGGACAGTTAATTCACCCCTCCACTTT
CASSAGTVNSPLHF
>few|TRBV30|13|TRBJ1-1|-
TGTGCCTGGAGTTCCACAGGGCTGACTGAAGCTTTCTTT
CAWSSTGLTEAFF
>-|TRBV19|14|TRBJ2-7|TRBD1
TGTGCCAGTAGTTCACAGGGGAGCTCCTACGAGCAGTACTTC
CASSSQGSSYEQYF
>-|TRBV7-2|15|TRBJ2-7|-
TGTGCCAGCAGCCCCCGGGAGAGCCTCTCCTACGAGCAGTACTTC
CASSPRESLSYEQYF
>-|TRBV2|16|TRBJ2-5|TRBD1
TGTGCCAGCAGTGACCGGACAGGGGCGGGCCAAGAGACCCAGTACTTC
CASSDRTGAGQETQYF
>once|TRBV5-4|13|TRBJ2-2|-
TGTGCCAGCAGCTTGGCCCCATCCGGGGAGCTGTTTTTT
CASSLAPSGELFF
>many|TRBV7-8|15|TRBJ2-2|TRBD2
TGTGCCAGCAGGGCTAGCGGGAGCGAAACCGGGGAGCTGTTTTTT
CASRASGSETGELFF
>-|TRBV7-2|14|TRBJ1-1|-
TGTGCCAGCAGCTTAGGGGGTGCGGGAACTGAAGCTTTCTTT
CASSLGGAGTEAFF
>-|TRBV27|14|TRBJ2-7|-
TGTGCCAGCAGTTTAATCCAGAACACCTACGAGCAGTACTTC
CASSLIQNTYEQYF
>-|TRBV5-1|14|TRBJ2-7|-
TGCGCCAGCAGTCTCCAGGCCAGCTCCTACGAGCAGTACTTC
CASSLQASSYEQYF
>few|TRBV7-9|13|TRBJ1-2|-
TGTGCCAGCAGCACCAGTTCTAACTATGGCTACACCTTC
CASSTSSNYGYTF
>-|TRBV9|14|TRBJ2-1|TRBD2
TGTGCCAGCAACCCGGGGGGGGACTACAATGAGCAGTTCTTC
CASNPGGDYNEQFF
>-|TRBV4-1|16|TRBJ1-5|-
TGCGCCAGCAGCCAAGGAGGGGGGGGAGGGCGTCAGCCCCAGCATTTT
CASSQGGGGGRQPQHF
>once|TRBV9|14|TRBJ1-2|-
TGTGCCAGCAGCGTAGGGCCCGACCTAGGTGGCTACACCTTC
CASSVGPDLGGYTF
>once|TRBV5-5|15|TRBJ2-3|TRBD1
TGTGCCAGCAGCCGGGGACAGCCTAGCACAGATACGCAGTATTTT
CASSRGQPSTDTQYF